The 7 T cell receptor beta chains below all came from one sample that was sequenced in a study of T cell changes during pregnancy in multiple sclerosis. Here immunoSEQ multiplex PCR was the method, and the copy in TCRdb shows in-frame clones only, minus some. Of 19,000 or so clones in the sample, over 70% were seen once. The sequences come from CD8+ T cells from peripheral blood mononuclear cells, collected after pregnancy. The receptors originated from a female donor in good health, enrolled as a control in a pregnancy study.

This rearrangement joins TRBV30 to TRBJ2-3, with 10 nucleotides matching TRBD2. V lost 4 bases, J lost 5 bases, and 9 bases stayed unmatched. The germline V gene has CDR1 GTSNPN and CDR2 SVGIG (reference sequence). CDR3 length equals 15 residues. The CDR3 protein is CAWILAGGRVDTQYF. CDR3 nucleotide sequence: TGTGCCTGGATCTTAGCGGGGGGCCGGGTAGATACGCAGTATTTT.

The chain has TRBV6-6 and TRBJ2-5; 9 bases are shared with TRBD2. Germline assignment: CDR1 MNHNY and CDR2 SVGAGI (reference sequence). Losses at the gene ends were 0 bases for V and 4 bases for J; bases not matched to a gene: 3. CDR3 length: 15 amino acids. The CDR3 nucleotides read TGTGCCAGCAGTTACTCAGCGGGGGGCGGAGAGACCCAGTACTTC. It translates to CASSYSAGGGETQYF.

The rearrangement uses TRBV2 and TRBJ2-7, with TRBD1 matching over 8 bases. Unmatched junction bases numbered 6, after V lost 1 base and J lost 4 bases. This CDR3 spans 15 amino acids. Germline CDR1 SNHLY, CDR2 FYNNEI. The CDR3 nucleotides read TGTGCCAGCAGTGAAGGACAGGGGCACTTTTACGAGCAGTACTTC. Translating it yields CASSEGQGHFYEQYF. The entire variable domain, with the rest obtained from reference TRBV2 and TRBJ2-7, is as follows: EPEVTQTPSHQVTQMGQEVILRCVPISNHLYFYWYRQILGQKVEFLVSFYNNEISEKSEIFDDQFSVERPDGSNFTLKIRSTKLEDSAMYFCASSEGQGHFYEQYFGPGTRLTVT.

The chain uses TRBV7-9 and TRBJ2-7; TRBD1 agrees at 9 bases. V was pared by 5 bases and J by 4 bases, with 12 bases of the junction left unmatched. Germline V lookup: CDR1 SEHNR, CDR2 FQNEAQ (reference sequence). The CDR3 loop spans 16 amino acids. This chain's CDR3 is CASSPPEGTGRYEQYF. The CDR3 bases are TGTGCCAGCAGCCCACCCGAAGGGACAGGGAGGTACGAGCAGTACTTC.

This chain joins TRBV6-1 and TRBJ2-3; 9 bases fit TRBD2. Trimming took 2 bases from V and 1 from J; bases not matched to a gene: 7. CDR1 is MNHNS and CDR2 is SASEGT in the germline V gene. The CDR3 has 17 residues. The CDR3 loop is CASSERRGGQGTDTQYF. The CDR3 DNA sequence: TGTGCCAGCAGTGAAAGGCGGGGGGGCCAAGGCACAGATACGCAGTATTTT.

The DNA for the CDR3 is TGTGCCAGCAGTTACCGGGGGGGGGCGAACACCGGGGAGCTGTTTTTT. Its protein product is CASSYRGGANTGELFF. The chain recombines TRBV6-5 with TRBJ2-2; 8 bases align to TRBD2. There are 16 residues in the CDR3. The V gene end was trimmed by 2 bases and the J gene end by 0 bases; junction bases not matched to a gene: 2. CDR1 MNHEY and CDR2 SVGAGI come from the germline V gene.

CDR3 protein: CASSSLGSGGANEQFF. The CDR3 DNA is TGTGCCAGCAGTTCCCTGGGAAGCGGGGGGGCCAATGAGCAGTTCTTC. This rearrangement joins TRBV6-6 to TRBJ2-1; 10 bases align to TRBD2. The CDR3 extends over 16 amino acids. Per germline, CDR1 MNHNY and CDR2 SVGAGI (reference sequence). Trimming took 4 bases from V and 6 from J; bases not matched to a gene: 9.